This passage covers 16 T cell receptor beta chains from one sample sequenced in a study of blood T cell repertoires in COVID-19. Some clones are missing from TCRdb's copy, which holds only in-frame ones; the method was immunoSEQ multiplex PCR. The sample contains 65,000 to 75,000 clones, about four fifths of which appear only once. The sequenced sample was peripheral blood. All receptors derive from a woman aged 55-70 years with acute or convalescent COVID-19.

This sequence joins TRBV19 and TRBJ1-5; the match to TRBD1 covers 9 bases. From germline, CDR1 is LNHDA and CDR2 SQIVND (reference sequence). The CDR3 covers 14 residues. V lost 7 bases and J lost 6; bases outside the gene matches: 7. The CDR3 DNA is TGTGCCAGTATCCCCGGGACAGGGAGTCAGCCCCAGCATTTT. Amino acids: CASIPGTGSQPQHF. The variable domain in full, with the rest retrieved from reference TRBV19 and TRBJ1-5, is DGGITQSPKYLFRKEGQNVTLSCEQNLNHDAMYWYRQDPGQGLRLIYYSQIVNDFQKGDIAEGYSVSREKKESFPLTVTSAQKNPTAFYLCASIPGTGSQPQHFGDGTRLSIL.

There are a few counts of this clone. The V and J genes are TRBV2 and TRBJ2-7; D gene unclear. Germline CDR1 SNHLY, CDR2 FYNNEI. The germline V and J ends were trimmed by 0 bases and 3 bases, with 3 bases remaining between them. This CDR3 is built from 12 residues. The CDR3 bases are TGTGCCAGCAGTGAAGCGTACTACGAGCAGTACTTC. It translates to CASSEAYYEQYF.

The chain has TRBV3-1 (or the pseudogene TRBV3-2) and TRBJ1-2; unclear D gene. The CDR3 extends over 13 amino acids. Germline CDR1 reads LGHDT; CDR2 reads YNNKEL (reference sequence). With 7 bases removed from V and 3 bases from J, the gap between germline ends came to 12 bases. The DNA for the CDR3 is TGTGCCAGCACCCCCCGTCGGGACTATGGCTACACCTTC. Translating gives CASTPRRDYGYTF.

The count of this clone is one. This chain's CDR3 is CASWAPTGNNQPQHF. The CDR3 DNA sequence: TGTGCCAGCTGGGCCCCCACAGGAAACAATCAGCCCCAGCATTTT. The V call is TRBV2, the J call TRBJ1-5, with D possibly TRBD1 on 5 matching bases. Germline V gene lookup returns CDR1 SNHLY and CDR2 FYNNEI. CDR3 length equals 15 residues. V was shortened by 8 bases and J by 3 bases, with 17 bases between the two germline ends.

The chain is built from TRBV11-3 and TRBJ2-3, with D possibly matching TRBD1 (6 bases). CDR3 length: 14 residues. V was shortened by 5 bases and J by 2 bases, with 11 bases between the two germline ends. Germline V gene data show CDR1 as SGHNT and CDR2 as YENEEA. In DNA form, the CDR3 reads TGTGCCAGCAGCCCTAGGGACAACACAGATACGCAGTATTTT. Its translation: CASSPRDNTDTQYF.

The chain has TRBV7-2 and TRBJ2-5; D perhaps matches TRBD1 (5 bases). CDR1 is SGHTA and CDR2 is FQGNSA in the germline V gene. Trimming removed 6 bases at V and 2 bases at J, with 10 bases between. CDR3 length: 13 residues. As DNA, the CDR3 is TGTGCCAGCAGGCTGACAGTGCAAGAGACCCAGTACTTC. Its protein is CASRLTVQETQYF.

The chain is built from TRBV3-1 (or the pseudogene TRBV3-2) and TRBJ2-2, with a weak D call TRBD1 (6 bases). The CDR3 is made up of 17 amino acids. V was trimmed by 1 base and J by 4 bases, leaving 16 bases between them. Germline V lookup: CDR1 LGHDT, CDR2 YNNKEL (reference sequence). CDR3 sequence reads: CASSQGYGGTGTGELFF. The CDR3 DNA sequence: TGTGCCAGCAGCCAAGGGTATGGGGGCACGGGCACCGGGGAGCTGTTTTTT.

A single count supports this clone. The chain couples TRBV10-1 to TRBJ2-7; 10 positions agree with TRBD1. V lost 6 bases and J lost 2; bases outside the gene matches: 4. Germline V CDR1 and CDR2: WNHNN, SYGVQD (reference sequence). The CDR3 is made up of 14 amino acids. CDR3 DNA: TGCGCCAGCAGGAGGGGACAGGGGCCCTACGAGCAGTACTTC. As protein: CASRRGQGPYEQYF.

This chain uses TRBV29-1 with TRBJ1-2; D is possibly TRBD1 (6 bases). Trimming stripped 6 bases from V and 6 bases from J, with 14 bases between. The CDR3 contains 12 residues. CDR1 and CDR2 (germline): SQVTM, ANQGSEA. The CDR3 DNA is TGCAGCGTCCGGGGGGGGGCCCATGGCTACACCTTC. It specifies CSVRGGAHGYTF.

The rearrangement uses TRBV6-5 and TRBJ1-1; perhaps TRBD1 as D (6 bases). V lost 8 bases, J lost 0 bases, and 10 bases lay in between. Germline values: CDR1 MNHEY, CDR2 SVGAGI. The length of the CDR3 is 13 residues. The CDR3 reads CASWDTLNTEAFF. CDR3 coding DNA: TGTGCCAGCTGGGACACACTGAACACTGAAGCTTTCTTT.

The chain couples TRBV7-9 to TRBJ2-1, with a tentative D call TRBD1 (5 bases). This CDR3 is 15 amino acids long. V dropped 5 bases and J dropped 3 bases, with 14 bases sitting between them. Germline lookup yields CDR1 SEHNR and CDR2 FQNEAQ (reference sequence). The CDR3 DNA reads as TGTGCCAGCAGCCAGGACATAGGGCTCTACAATGAGCAGTTCTTC. As protein: CASSQDIGLYNEQFF.

V and J are TRBV15 and TRBJ1-2; D is unclear. CDR1 is LNHNV, CDR2 YYDKDF, per germline (reference sequence). The CDR3 has 14 amino acids. Trimming removed 0 bases at V and 5 bases at J, with 10 bases between. Written as DNA, the CDR3 is TGTGCCACCAGCAGAGAAATATCGGGGTATGGCTACACCTTC. Protein sequence: CATSREISGYGYTF.

The chain employs TRBV2 and TRBJ1-2, with a weak D call TRBD1 (6 bases). The V gene's germline CDR1 is SNHLY and CDR2 FYNNEI. CDR3 size: 14 residues. Deletions cut 4 bases from V and 6 bases from J, with 15 bases between. CDR3 residues: CASSAAGGLDGYTF. CDR3 nucleotide sequence: TGTGCCAGCAGTGCCGCGGGGGGCCTGGATGGCTACACCTTC.

The rearrangement joins TRBV24-1 to TRBJ1-2; D not certain. V was cut by 4 bases and J by 4 bases, with 12 bases left in between. Per germline, CDR1 KGHDR and CDR2 SFDVKD. This CDR3 contains 14 residues. The CDR3 spells CATSDPGEGYGYTF. CDR3 in DNA: TGTGCCACCAGTGACCCAGGAGAGGGCTATGGCTACACCTTC.

The rearrangement links TRBV3-1 (or the pseudogene TRBV3-2) to TRBJ2-1; the match to TRBD2 covers 13 bases. The CDR3 loop spans 17 amino acids. The junction had 12 bases not matched to a gene; V was cut back by 6 bases and J by 7 bases. The germline V gene encodes CDR1 LGHDT and CDR2 YNNKEL (reference sequence). The CDR3, as DNA: TGTGCCAGCAGTCTGTATGGGACTAGCGGGGTCCCGAATGAGCAGTTCTTC. This sequence encodes CASSLYGTSGVPNEQFF.

This clone has more than one count but fewer than ten. V usage is TRBV7-2 and J usage is TRBJ1-2, with TRBD1 matching over 10 bases. The germline V gene encodes CDR1 SGHTA and CDR2 FQGNSA. There are 15 residues in the CDR3. V was pared by 5 bases and J by 4 bases, with 7 bases of the junction left unmatched. Here the CDR3 reads CASSPWTGGGYGYTF. The CDR3 bases are TGTGCCAGCAGCCCGTGGACAGGGGGAGGCTATGGCTACACCTTC.